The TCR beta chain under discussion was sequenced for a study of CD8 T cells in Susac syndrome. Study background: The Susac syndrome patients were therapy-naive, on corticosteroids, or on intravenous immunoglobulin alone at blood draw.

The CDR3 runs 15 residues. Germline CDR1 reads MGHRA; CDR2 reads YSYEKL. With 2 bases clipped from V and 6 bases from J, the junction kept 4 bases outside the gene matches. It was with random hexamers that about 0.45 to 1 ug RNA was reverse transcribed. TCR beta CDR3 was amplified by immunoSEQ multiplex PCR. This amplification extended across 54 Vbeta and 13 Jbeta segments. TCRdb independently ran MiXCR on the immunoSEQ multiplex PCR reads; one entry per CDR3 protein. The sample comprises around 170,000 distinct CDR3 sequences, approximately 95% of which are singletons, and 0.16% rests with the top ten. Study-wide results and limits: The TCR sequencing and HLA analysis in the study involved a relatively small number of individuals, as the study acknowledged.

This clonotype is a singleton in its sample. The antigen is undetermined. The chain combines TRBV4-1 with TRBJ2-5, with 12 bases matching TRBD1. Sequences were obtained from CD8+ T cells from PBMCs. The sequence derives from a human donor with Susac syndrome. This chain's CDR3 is CASSQLGQGAQTQYF. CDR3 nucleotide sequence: TGCGCCAGCAGCCAATTGGGACAGGGGGCACAGACCCAGTACTTC.